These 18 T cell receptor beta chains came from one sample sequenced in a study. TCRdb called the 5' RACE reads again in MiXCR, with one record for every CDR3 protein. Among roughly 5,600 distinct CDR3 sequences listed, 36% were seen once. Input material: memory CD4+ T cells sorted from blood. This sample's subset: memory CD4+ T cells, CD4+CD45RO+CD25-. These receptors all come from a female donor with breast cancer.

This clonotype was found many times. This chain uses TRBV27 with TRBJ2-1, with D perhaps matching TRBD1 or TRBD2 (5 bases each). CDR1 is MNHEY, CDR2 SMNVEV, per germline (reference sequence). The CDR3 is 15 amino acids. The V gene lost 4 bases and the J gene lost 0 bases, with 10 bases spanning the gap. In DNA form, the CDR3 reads TGTGCCAGCAGTTGGGGGACCAGCTCCTACAATGAGCAGTTCTTC. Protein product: CASSWGTSSYNEQFF.

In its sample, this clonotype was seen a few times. The CDR3 is CASSLGIQQGGGRNTIYF. The CDR3 DNA reads as TGTGCCAGCAGCTTAGGCATTCAACAGGGGGGCGGCAGAAACACCATATATTTT. The chain is built from TRBV11-2 and TRBJ1-3, with TRBD1 identical over 8 bases. The CDR3 spans 18 residues. Germline-derived CDR1 and CDR2 are SGHAT and FQNNGV. With V trimmed by 1 base and J by 5 bases, 13 bases remained unmatched.

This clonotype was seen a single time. The DNA for the CDR3 is TGCGCCAGCAGCTTGGGAACGGGAGGATACAATGAGCAGTTCTTC. This codes for CASSLGTGGYNEQFF. The chain links TRBV5-1 to TRBJ2-1, with 7 bases fitting TRBD2. Trimming removed 0 bases from V and 4 bases from J; junction bases left unmatched: 4. CDR3 length: 15 amino acids. Germline CDR1 reads SGHRS; CDR2 reads YFSETQ.

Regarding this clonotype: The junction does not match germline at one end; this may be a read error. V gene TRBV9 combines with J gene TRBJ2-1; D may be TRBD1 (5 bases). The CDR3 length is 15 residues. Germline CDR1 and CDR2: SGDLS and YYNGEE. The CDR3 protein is CASSVAGQSYNEQLF. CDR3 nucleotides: TGTGCCAGCAGCGTAGCAGGACAAAGCTACAATGAGCAGCTCTTC.

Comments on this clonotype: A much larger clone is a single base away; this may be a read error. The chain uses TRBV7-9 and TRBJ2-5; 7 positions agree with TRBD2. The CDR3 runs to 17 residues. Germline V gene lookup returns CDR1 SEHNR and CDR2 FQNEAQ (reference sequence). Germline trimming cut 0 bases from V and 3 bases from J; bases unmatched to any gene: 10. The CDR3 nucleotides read TGTGCCAGCAGCTTAGCGGGCCGGGGGAGCGGGGAAGAGACCCAGTACTTC. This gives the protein CASSLAGRGSGEETQYF.

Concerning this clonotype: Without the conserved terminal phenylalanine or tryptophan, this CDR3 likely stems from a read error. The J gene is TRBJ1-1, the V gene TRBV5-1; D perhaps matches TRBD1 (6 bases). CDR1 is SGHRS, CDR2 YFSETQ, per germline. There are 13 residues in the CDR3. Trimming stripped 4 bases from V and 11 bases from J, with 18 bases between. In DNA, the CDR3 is TGCGCCAGCAGCGCTCGACAGGACGACCGCGCTTTCTCC. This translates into CASSARQDDRAFS.

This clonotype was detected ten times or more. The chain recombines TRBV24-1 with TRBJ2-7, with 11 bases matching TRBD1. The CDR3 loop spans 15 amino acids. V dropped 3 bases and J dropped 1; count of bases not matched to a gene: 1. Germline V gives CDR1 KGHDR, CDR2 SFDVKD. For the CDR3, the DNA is TGTGCCACCAGTGATGGGACAGGGGGATCCTACGAGCAGTACTTC. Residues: CATSDGTGGSYEQYF.

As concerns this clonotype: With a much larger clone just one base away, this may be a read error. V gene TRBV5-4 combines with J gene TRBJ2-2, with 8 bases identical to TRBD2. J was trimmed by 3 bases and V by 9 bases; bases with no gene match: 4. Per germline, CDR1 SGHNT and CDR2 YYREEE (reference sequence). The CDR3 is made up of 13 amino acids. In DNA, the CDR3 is TGTGCCACCCACGGGGGGGACACCGGGGAGCTGTTTTTT. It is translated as CATHGGDTGELFF.

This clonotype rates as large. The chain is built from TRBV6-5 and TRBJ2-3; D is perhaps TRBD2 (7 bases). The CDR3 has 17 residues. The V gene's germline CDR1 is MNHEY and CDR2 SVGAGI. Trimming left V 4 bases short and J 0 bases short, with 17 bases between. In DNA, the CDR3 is TGTGCCAGCAGTTTACACGGGGGGCGATCTAGCACAGATACGCAGTATTTT. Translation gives CASSLHGGRSSTDTQYF.

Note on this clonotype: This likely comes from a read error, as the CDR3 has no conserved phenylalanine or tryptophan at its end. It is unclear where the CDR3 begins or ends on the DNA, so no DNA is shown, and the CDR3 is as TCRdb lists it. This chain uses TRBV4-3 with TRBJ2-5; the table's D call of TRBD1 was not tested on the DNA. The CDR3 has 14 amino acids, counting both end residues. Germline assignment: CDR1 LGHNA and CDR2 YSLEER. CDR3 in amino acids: CASSQDQGAETRYS.

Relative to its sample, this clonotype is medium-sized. The DNA for the CDR3 is TGCGCCAGCAGCGCGAGCACAGATACGCAGTATTTT. Translation gives CASSASTDTQYF. The J gene is TRBJ2-3, the V gene TRBV5-1, with D unclear. V was trimmed by 4 bases and J by 0 bases, leaving 3 bases between them. Germline lookup yields CDR1 SGHRS and CDR2 YFSETQ. This CDR3 spans 12 amino acids.

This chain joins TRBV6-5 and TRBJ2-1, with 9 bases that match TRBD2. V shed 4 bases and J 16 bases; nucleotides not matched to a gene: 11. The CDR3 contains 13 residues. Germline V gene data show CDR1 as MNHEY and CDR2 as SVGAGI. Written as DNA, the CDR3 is TGTGCCAGCAGTTTCGGCGTTAGCGGGAGCTTTTTCTTC. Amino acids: CASSFGVSGSFFF.

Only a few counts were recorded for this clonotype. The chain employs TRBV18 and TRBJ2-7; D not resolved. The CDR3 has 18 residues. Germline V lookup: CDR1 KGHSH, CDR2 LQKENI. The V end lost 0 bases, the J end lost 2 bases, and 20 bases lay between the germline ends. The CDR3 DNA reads TGTGCCAGCTCACCACCTTTTCCAATTTTAAAACAACCCTACGAGCAGTACTTC. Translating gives CASSPPFPILKQPYEQYF.

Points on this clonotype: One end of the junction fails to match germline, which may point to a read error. CDR3 bases: TGCACCAGCAGCTTGGACGTCAGGGGCTCTTCACCCCTCCACTTT. It yields the protein CTSSLDVRGSSPLHF. V is TRBV5-1 and J is TRBJ1-6; D perhaps matches TRBD1 (6 bases). The CDR3 covers 15 residues. Germline assignment: CDR1 SGHRS and CDR2 YFSETQ.

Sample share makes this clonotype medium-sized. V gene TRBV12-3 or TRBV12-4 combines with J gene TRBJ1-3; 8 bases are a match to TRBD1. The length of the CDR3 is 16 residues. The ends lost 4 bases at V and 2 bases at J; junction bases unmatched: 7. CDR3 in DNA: TGTGCCAGCAGTTCTCGTCAGGGGGCGGCTGGAAACACCATATATTTT. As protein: CASSSRQGAAGNTIYF.

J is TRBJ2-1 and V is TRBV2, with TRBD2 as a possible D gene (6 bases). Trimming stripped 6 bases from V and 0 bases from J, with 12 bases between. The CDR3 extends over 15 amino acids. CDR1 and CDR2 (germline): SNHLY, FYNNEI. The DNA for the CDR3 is TGTGCCAGCAGAGCCTGGGGAGGCTCCTACAATGAGCAGTTCTTC. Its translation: CASRAWGGSYNEQFF.

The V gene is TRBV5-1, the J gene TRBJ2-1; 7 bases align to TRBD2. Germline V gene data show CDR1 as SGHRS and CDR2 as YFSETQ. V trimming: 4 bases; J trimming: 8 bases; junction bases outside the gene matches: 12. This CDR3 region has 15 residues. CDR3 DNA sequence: TGCGCCAGCAGCAACGGGAGGCTCCATTATGATGAGCAGTTCTTC. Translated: CASSNGRLHYDEQFF.

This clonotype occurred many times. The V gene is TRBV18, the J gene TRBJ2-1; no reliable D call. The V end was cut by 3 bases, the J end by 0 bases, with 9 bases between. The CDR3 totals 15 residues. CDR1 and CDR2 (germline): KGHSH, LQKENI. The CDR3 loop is CASSPGPASYNEQFF. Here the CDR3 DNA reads TGTGCCAGCTCACCCGGACCCGCCTCCTACAATGAGCAGTTCTTC.